One sample yielded the 2 T cell receptor beta chains listed below, sequenced in a study of technical replicates of blood from a few donors. Method: immunoSEQ multiplex PCR; TCRdb's copy keeps in-frame clones and lacks some. Of some 84,000 clones detected, over 75% appear once; the ten largest clones hold 0.39%. Sequencing input: T cells isolated from PBMCs. Source of these receptors: a human donor in good health.

The V and J genes are TRBV29-1 and TRBJ2-1; D is unclear. Germline CDR1 SQVTM, CDR2 ANQGSEA. The V end lost 0 bases, the J end lost 5 bases, and 11 bases lay between the germline ends. This CDR3 is 14 amino acids long. Here the CDR3 reads CSVEDPRIDNEQFF. CDR3 sequence (DNA): TGCAGCGTTGAAGATCCCAGGATTGACAATGAGCAGTTCTTC.

The genes are TRBV10-3 and TRBJ2-1; possibly TRBD2 for D (5 bases). Germline V gene sequence: CDR1 ENHRY, CDR2 SYGVKD. The CDR3 has 14 amino acids. V lost 3 bases and J lost 3, with 9 bases in between. The CDR3 DNA sequence: TGTGCCATCAGTGATAGAGCGGACTACAATGAGCAGTTCTTC. It specifies CAISDRADYNEQFF.